Described below is a single T cell receptor beta chain sequence and its context. Its antigen is currently unknown. Patients aged 18 to 65 with hyperthyroidism were newly diagnosed, with duration under 2 months. The study left out patients who had uncontrolled infection, other autoimmune disease, pregnancy or lactation. Fresh peripheral blood, about 9.6 ml, yielded the PBMCs. The CDR3 totals 14 residues. Germline lookup yields CDR1 SGHAT and CDR2 FQDESV (reference sequence). V was cut by 3 bases and J by 8 bases, with 16 bases left in between. The data derive from a study of T cells in Graves' hyperthyroidism and ophthalmopathy. Findings and limits, study-wide: Model-based prediction identified ophthalmopathy a median around 6.5 months prior to its onset.

There were TCR beta CDR3 regions amplified from RNA transcripts. An initial round of RT-PCR targeting the TCR CDR3 relied on the HTBI primer set. In TCRdb, the multiplex PCR reads were re-called with MiXCR into one record per CDR3 protein. The data hold approximately 610,000 distinct CDR3 sequences, with 16% observed a single time. Sequencing was done on a sample of blood. The chain uses TRBV11-1 and TRBJ2-5, with a tentative D call TRBD2 (6 bases). The sequence was collected from a woman under 30 with Graves' hyperthyroidism. The CDR3 DNA follows: TGTGCCAGCAGCTTTCTCGGGTGGAGGGCAACCCAGTACTTC. This codes for CASSFLGWRATQYF.